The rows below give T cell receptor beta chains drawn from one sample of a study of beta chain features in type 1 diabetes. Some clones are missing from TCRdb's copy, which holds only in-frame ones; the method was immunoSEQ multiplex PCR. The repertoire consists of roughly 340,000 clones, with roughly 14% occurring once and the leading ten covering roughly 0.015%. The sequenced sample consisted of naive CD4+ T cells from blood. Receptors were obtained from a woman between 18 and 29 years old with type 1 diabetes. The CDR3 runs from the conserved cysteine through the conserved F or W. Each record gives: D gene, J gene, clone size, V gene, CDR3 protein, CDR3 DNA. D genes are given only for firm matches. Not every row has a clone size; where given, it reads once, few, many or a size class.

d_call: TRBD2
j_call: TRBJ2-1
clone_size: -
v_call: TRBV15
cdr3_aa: CATSRELAGEARQFF
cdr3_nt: TGTGCCACCAGCAGGGAACTAGCGGGAGAAGCTAGGCAGTTCTTC

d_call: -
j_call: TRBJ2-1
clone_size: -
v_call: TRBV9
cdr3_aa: CASSVYGNEQFF
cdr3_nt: TGTGCCAGCAGCGTATACGGCAATGAGCAGTTCTTC

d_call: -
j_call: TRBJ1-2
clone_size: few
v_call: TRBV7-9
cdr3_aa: CASSLSPQSGYTF
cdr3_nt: TGTGCCAGCAGCTTATCCCCGCAGTCTGGCTACACCTTC

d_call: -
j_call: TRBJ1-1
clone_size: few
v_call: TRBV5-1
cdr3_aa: CASSLLGVMNTEAFF
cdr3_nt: TGCGCCAGCAGCTTGTTGGGCGTAATGAACACTGAAGCTTTCTTT

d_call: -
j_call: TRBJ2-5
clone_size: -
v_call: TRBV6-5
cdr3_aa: CASSRREFETQYF
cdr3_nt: TGTGCCAGCTCCAGGCGAGAGTTCGAGACCCAGTACTTC

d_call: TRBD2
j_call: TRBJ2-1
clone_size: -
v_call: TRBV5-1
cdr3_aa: CASSSKSSGPSHNEQFF
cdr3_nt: TGCGCCAGCAGCTCCAAATCTAGCGGCCCTTCGCACAATGAGCAGTTCTTC

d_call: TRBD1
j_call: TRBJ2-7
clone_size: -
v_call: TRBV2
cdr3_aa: CATGDREGSEQYF
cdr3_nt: TGTGCCACAGGGGACAGGGAGGGTTCCGAGCAGTACTTC

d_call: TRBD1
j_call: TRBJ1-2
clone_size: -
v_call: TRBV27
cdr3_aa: CASSDRGNGYTF
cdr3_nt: TGTGCCAGCAGTGACAGGGGGAACGGCTACACCTTC

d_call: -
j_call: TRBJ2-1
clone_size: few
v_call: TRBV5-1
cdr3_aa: CASSYQNEEFF
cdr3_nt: TGCGCCAGCAGCTACCAGAATGAAGAGTTCTTC

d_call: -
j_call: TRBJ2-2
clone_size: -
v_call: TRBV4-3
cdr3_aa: CASSQEYRQTGELFF
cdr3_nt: TGCGCCAGCAGCCAAGAGTACAGGCAGACCGGGGAGCTGTTTTTT

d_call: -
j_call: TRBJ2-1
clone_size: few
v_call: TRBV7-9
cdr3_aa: CASSLLGLSGNEQFF
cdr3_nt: TGTGCCAGCAGCCTCCTCGGACTATCTGGCAATGAGCAGTTCTTC

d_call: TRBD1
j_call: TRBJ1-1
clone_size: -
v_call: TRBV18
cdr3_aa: CASSSDRVFTEAFF
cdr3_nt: TGTGCCAGCTCAAGCGACAGGGTTTTCACTGAAGCTTTCTTT

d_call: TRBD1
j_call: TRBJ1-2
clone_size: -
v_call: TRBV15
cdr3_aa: CATSRDPRTGDYGYTF
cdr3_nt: TGTGCCACCAGCAGAGATCCCCGGACAGGAGACTATGGCTACACCTTC

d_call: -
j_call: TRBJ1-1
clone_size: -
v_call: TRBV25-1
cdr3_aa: CASSAQGGMNTEAFF
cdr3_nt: TGTGCCAGCAGTGCCCAGGGAGGGATGAACACTGAAGCTTTCTTT

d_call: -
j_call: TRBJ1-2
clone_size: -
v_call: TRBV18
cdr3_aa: CASSPPLTSYGYTF
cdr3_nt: TGTGCCAGCTCACCACCTCTTACGAGTTATGGCTACACCTTC

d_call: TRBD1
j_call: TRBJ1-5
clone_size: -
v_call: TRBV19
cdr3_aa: CASSLDRANQPQHF
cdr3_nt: TGTGCCAGTAGTCTAGACAGGGCCAATCAGCCCCAGCATTTT

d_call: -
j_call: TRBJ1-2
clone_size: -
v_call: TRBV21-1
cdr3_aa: CASSKREWPAVYGYTF
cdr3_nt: TGTGCCAGCAGCAAACGGGAGTGGCCGGCGGTCTATGGCTACACCTTC

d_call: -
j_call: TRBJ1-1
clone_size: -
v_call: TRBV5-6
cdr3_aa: CASSVTRNTEAFF
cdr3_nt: TGTGCCAGCAGCGTGACAAGGAACACTGAAGCTTTCTTT

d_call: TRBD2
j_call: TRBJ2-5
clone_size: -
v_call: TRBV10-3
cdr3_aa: CAISEGTRRETQYF
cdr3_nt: TGTGCCATCAGTGAGGGGACTAGGAGGGAGACCCAGTACTTC

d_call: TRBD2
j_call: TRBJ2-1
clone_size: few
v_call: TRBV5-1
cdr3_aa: CASSLGGLAINLQFF
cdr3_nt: TGCGCCAGCAGCTTGGGAGGACTAGCCATAAACTTGCAGTTCTTC

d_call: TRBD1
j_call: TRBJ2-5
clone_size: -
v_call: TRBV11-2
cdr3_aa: CASSLERQGWETQYF
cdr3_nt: TGTGCCAGCAGCTTAGAGCGACAGGGCTGGGAGACCCAGTACTTC

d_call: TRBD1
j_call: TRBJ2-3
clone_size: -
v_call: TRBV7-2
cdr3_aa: CASSPWTGADTQYF
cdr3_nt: TGTGCCAGCAGCCCCTGGACAGGGGCAGATACGCAGTATTTT

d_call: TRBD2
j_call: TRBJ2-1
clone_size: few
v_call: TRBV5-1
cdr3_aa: CASSPGTSGSSYNEQFF
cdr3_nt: TGCGCCAGCAGCCCTGGGACTAGCGGGAGCTCCTACAATGAGCAGTTCTTC

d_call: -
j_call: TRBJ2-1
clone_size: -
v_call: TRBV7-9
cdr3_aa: CASSLAGASEQFF
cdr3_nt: TGTGCCAGCAGCTTAGCGGGGGCATCTGAGCAGTTCTTC

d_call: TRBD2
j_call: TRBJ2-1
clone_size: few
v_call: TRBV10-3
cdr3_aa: CAIRGTSGRTNEQFF
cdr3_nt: TGTGCCATCAGGGGGACTAGCGGGAGGACGAATGAGCAGTTCTTC

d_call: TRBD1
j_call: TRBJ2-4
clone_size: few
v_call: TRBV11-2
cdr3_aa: CASSSRGRGDIQYF
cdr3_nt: TGTGCCAGCAGCTCCAGGGGGCGCGGAGACATTCAGTACTTC

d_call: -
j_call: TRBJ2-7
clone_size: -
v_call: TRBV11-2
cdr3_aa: CASSTGQPYEQYF
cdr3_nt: TGTGCCAGCAGCACAGGACAGCCCTACGAGCAGTACTTC

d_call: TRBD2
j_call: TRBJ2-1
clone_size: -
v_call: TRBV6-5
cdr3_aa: CASSYGASGTYNEQFF
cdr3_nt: TGTGCCAGCAGTTACGGGGCTAGCGGGACGTACAATGAGCAGTTCTTC

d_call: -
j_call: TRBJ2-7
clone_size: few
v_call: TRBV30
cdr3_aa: CAWSASYEQYF
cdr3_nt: TGTGCCTGGAGTGCTAGCTACGAGCAGTACTTC

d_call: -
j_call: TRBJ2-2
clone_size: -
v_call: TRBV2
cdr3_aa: CASRPRETGELFF
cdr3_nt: TGTGCCAGCCGCCCGAGGGAAACCGGGGAGCTGTTTTTT

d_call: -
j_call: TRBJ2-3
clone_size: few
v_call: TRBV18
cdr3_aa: CASSPLSTDTQYF
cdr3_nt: TGTGCCAGCTCACCCCTCAGCACAGATACGCAGTATTTT

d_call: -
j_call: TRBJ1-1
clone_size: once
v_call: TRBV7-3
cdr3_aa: CASSPQRSTEAFF
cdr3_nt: TGTGCCAGCAGCCCCCAGCGGTCAACTGAAGCTTTCTTT